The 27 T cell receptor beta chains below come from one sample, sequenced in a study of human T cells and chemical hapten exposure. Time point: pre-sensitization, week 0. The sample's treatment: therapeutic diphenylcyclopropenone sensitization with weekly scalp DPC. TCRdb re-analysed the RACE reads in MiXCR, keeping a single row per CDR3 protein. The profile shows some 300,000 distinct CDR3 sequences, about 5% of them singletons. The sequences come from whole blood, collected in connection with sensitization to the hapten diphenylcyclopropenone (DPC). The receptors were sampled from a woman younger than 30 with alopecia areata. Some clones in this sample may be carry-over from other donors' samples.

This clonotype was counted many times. The CDR3 nucleotides read TGTGCCAGCAGCTTTCCGCACACCGGGGAGCAGTTCTTC. Translating it yields CASSFPHTGEQFF. The chain joins TRBV7-9 to TRBJ2-1; D gene uncertain. Deletions cut 3 bases from V and 10 bases from J, with 13 bases between. Germline V gene sequence: CDR1 SEHNR, CDR2 FQNEAQ (reference sequence). CDR3 length: 13 amino acids.

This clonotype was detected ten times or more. The CDR3 region is CASSRDSALPYEQYF. The DNA for the CDR3 is TGTGCCAGCAGCCGGGACAGCGCTCTTCCCTACGAGCAGTACTTC. The J gene is TRBJ2-7, the V gene TRBV11-2, with TRBD1 matching 7 bases. This CDR3 contains 15 residues. Looked up from germline, CDR1 is SGHAT and CDR2 is FQNNGV. The ends lost 5 bases at V and 2 bases at J; junction bases unmatched: 9.

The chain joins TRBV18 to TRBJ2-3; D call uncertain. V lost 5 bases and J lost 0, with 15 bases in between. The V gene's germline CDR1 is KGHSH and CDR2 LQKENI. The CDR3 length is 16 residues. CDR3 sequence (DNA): TGTGCCAGCTCAGAAGAGGTTTACGCTAGCACAGATACGCAGTATTTT. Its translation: CASSEEVYASTDTQYF. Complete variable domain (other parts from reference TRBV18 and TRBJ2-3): NAGVMQNPRHLVRRRGQEARLRCSPMKGHSHVYWYRQLPEEGLKFMVYLQKENIIDESGMPKERFSAEFPKEGPSILRIQQVVRGDSAAYFCASSEEVYASTDTQYFGPGTRLTVL.

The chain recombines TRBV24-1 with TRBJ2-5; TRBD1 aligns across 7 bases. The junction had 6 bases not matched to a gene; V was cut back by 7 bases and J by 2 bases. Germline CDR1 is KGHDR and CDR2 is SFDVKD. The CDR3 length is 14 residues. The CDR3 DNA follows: TGTGCCACCAGCTCCGGACAGGCGCAAGAGACCCAGTACTTC. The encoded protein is CATSSGQAQETQYF.

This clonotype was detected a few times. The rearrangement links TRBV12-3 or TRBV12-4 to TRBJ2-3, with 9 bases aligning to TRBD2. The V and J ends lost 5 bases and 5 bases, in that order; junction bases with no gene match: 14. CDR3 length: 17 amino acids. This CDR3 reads CASSLWGGSGGQDTQYF. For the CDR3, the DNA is TGTGCCAGCAGTCTTTGGGGTGGAAGCGGGGGGCAAGATACGCAGTATTTT.

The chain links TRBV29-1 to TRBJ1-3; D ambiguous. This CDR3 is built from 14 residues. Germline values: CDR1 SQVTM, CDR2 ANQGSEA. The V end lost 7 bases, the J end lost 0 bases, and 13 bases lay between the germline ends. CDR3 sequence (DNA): TGCAGCGCTGTAAAACTAAGCTCTGGAAACACCATATATTTT. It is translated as CSAVKLSSGNTIYF.

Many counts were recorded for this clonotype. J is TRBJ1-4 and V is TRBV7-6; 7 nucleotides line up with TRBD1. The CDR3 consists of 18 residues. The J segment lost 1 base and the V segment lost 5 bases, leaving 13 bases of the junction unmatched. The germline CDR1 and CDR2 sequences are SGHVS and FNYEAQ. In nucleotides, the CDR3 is TGTGCCAGCAGCGCGAGACAGGGAGGTTTGAGAACTAATGAAAAACTGTTTTTT. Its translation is CASSARQGGLRTNEKLFF.

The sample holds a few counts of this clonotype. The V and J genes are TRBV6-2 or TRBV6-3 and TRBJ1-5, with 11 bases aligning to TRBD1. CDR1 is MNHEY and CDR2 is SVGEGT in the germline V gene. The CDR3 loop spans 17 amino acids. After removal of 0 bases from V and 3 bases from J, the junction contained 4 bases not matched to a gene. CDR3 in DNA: TGTGCCAGCAGTTACTCGGGACAGGGGGGCTTCAATCAGCCCCAGCATTTT. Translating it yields CASSYSGQGGFNQPQHF.

The CDR3 is CASSHRGALDNEKLFF. The CDR3 region has the DNA TGCGCCAGCAGCCACAGGGGCGCCCTGGATAATGAAAAACTGTTTTTT. The chain has TRBV4-3 and TRBJ1-4; maybe TRBD1 (6 bases). The length of the CDR3 is 16 residues. V was trimmed by 3 bases and J by 4 bases, leaving 15 bases between them. CDR1 and CDR2 (germline): LGHNA, YSLEER.

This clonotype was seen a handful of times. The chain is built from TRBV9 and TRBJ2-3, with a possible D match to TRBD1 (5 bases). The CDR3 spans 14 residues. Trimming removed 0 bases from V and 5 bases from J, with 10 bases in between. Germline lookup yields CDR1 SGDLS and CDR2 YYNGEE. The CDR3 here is CASSVGRVLDTQYF. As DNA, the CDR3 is TGTGCCAGCAGCGTAGGCAGGGTCTTAGATACGCAGTATTTT.

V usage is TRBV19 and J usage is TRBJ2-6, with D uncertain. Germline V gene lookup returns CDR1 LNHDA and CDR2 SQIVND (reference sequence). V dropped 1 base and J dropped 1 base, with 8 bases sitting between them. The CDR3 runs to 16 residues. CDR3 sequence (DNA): TGTGCCAGTAGTATAGGCCCGGAATCTGGGGCCAACGTCCTGACTTTC. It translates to CASSIGPESGANVLTF.

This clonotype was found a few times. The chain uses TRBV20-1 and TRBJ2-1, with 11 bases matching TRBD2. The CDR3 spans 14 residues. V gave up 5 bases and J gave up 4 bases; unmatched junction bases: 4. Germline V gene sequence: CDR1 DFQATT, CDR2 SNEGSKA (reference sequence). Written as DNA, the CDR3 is TGCAGTGCTCGTAGCGGGGGGGCGTACAATGAGCAGTTCTTC. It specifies CSARSGGAYNEQFF.

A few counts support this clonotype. The CDR3 is CASGQGAVQPQHF. The CDR3 DNA follows: TGTGCCAGTGGACAGGGGGCGGTTCAGCCCCAGCATTTT. The rearrangement uses TRBV6-2 or TRBV6-3 and TRBJ1-5; 11 bases fit TRBD1. The trim removed 9 bases at V and 6 bases at J, leaving 4 bases unmatched. The CDR3 is 13 residues long. CDR1 is MNHEY, CDR2 SVGEGT, per germline.

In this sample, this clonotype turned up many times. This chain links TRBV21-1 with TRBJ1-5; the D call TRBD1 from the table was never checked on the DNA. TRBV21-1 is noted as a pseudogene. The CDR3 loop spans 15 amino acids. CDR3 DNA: TGTGCCACCAGATCGACAGGGACCTCTAATCAGCCCCAGCATTTT. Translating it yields CATRSTGTSNQPQHF.

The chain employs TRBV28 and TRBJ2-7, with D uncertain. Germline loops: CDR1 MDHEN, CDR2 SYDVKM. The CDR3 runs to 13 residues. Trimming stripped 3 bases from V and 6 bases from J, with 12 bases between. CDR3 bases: TGTGCCAGCAGTTTTGTAACGGGCCCCGAGCAGTACTTC. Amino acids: CASSFVTGPEQYF.

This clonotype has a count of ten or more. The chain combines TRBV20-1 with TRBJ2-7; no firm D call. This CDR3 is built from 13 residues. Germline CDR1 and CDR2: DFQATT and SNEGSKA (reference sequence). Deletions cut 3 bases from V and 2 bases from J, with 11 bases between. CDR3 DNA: TGCAGTGCTAGTCCGACTCAGGCCTACGAGCAGTACTTC. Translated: CSASPTQAYEQYF.

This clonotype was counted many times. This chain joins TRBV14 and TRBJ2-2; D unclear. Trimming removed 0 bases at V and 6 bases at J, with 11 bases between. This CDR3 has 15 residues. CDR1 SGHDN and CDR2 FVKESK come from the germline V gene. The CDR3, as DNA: TGTGCCAGCAGCCAAGAATGGGGAATTGCCGGGGAGCTGTTTTTT. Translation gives CASSQEWGIAGELFF.

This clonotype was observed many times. CDR3 sequence (DNA): TGTGCCAGCAGTGAAGCGCTCGGGACAACCTACGAGCAGTACTTC. It specifies CASSEALGTTYEQYF. This rearrangement joins TRBV6-1 to TRBJ2-7, with a tentative D call TRBD1 (6 bases). The V gene lost 0 bases and the J gene lost 2 bases, with 11 bases spanning the gap. In germline, CDR1 is MNHNS, CDR2 SASEGT. CDR3 length: 15 amino acids.

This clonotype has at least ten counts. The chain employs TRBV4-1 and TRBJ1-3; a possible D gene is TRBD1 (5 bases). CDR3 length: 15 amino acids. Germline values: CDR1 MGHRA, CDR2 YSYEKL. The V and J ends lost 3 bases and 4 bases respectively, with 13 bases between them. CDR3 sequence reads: CASSQLQGTGNTIYF. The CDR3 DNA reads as TGCGCCAGCAGCCAGTTGCAGGGCACAGGAAACACCATATATTTT.

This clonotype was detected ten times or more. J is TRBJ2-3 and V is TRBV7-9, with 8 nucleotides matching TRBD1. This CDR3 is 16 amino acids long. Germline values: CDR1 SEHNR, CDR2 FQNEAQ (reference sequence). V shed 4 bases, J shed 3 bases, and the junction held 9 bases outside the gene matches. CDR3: CASSYRGQELTDTQYF. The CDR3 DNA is TGTGCCAGCAGCTACAGGGGACAGGAGTTGACAGATACGCAGTATTTT. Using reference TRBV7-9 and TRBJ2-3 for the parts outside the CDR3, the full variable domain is DTGVSQNPRHKITKRGQNVTFRCDPISEHNRLYWYRQTLGQGPEFLTYFQNEAQLEKSRLLSDRFSAERPKGSFSTLEIQRTEQGDSAMYLCASSYRGQELTDTQYFGPGTRLTVL.

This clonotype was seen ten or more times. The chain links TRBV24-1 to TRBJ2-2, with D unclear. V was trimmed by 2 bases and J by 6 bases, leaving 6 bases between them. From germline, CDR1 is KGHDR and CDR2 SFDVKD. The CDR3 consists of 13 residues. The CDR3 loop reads CATSDSSAGELFF. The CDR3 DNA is TGTGCCACCAGTGATTCGAGTGCCGGGGAGCTGTTTTTT.

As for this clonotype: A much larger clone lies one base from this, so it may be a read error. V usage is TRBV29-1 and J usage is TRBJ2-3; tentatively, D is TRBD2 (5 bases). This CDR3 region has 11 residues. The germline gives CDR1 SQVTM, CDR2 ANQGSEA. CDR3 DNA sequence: TGCAGCGTTGAACTCGGGGATACGCTGTATTTT. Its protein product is CSVELGDTLYF.

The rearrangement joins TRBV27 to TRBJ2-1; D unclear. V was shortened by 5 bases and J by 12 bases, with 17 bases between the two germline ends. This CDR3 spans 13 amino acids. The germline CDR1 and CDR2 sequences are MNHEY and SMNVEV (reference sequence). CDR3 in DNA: TGTGCCAGCAGTGTACAGAGTCCCTTAGTGCAGTTCTTC. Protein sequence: CASSVQSPLVQFF.

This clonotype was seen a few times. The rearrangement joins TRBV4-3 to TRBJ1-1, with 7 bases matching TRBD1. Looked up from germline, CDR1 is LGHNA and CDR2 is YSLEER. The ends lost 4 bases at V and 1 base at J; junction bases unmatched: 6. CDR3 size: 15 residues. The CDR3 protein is CASSPSDRENTEAFF. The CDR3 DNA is TGCGCCAGCAGCCCGTCTGACAGGGAGAACACTGAAGCTTTCTTT.

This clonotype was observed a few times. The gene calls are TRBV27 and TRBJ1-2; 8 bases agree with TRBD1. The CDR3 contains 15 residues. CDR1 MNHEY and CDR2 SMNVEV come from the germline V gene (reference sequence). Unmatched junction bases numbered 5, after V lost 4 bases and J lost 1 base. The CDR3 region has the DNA TGTGCCAGCAGTTCCGGGACAGGAAATAACTATGGCTACACCTTC. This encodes CASSSGTGNNYGYTF.

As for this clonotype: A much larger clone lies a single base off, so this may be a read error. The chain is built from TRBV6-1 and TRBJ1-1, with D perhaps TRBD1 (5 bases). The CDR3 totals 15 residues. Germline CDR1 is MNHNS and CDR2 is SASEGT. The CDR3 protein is CASSEVVKDGGEASF. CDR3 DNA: TGTGCCAGCAGTGAAGTTGTTAAGGATGGGGGAGAAGCTTCCTTT.

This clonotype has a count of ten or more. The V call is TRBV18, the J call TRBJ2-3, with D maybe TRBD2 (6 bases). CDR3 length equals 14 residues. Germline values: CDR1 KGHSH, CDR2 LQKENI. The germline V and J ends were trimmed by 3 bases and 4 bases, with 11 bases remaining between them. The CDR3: CASSPRSGADTQYF. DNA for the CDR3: TGTGCCAGCTCACCCCGCTCGGGGGCAGATACGCAGTATTTT.